This is a list of T cell receptor beta chains from one sample in a study of a mutant IDH1 vaccine in newly diagnosed glioma. Assay used: immunoSEQ multiplex PCR; TCRdb lists only in-frame clones, some missing. This sample has about 68,000 clones, with 79% found just once. Sequencing used PBMCs, obtained from a glioma patient treated with radiotherapy, temozolomide or both. The receptors derive from a man aged 45-60 years with glioma. Both conserved end residues are part of each CDR3. D genes are given only for firm matches. Clone size is given for some rows only: seen once, a few or many times, or a class if the clone is expanded.

clone_size j_call d_call v_call cdr3_aa cdr3_nt
. TRBJ1-6 . TRBV6-1 CASSEEGTNSPLHF TGTGCCAGCAGTGAGGAGGGTACCAATTCACCCCTCCACTTT
. TRBJ1-1 . TRBV30 CAWSAPPTALNTEAFF TGTGCCTGGAGTGCCCCTCCGACAGCATTGAACACTGAAGCTTTCTTT
. TRBJ2-2 . TRBV18 CASSPEGHGGELFF TGTGCCAGCTCACCAGAAGGGCACGGCGGGGAGCTGTTTTTT
. TRBJ2-3 TRBD2 TRBV6-4 CASSYSGGAADTQYF TGTGCCAGCAGTTATAGCGGGGGGGCCGCAGATACGCAGTATTTT
. TRBJ2-5 TRBD2 TRBV6-5 CASSYSTGRETQYF TGTGCCAGCAGTTACTCGACCGGGAGGGAGACCCAGTACTTC
. TRBJ1-4 TRBD1 TRBV4-1 CASSPQQGTNEKLFF TGCGCCAGCAGCCCGCAACAGGGGACTAATGAAAAACTGTTTTTT
. TRBJ1-1 TRBD1 TRBV18 CASSPSGQGNTEAFF TGTGCCAGCTCACCTTCAGGACAGGGGAACACTGAAGCTTTCTTT
. TRBJ1-2 . TRBV14 CASSQETGPRGGYTF TGTGCCAGCAGCCAAGAGACAGGACCTAGGGGTGGCTACACCTTC
. TRBJ2-5 TRBD2 TRBV7-2 CASSLGSSGGLQETQYF TGTGCCAGCAGCTTAGGAAGTTCGGGAGGGTTACAAGAGACCCAGTACTTC
. TRBJ1-3 . TRBV25-1 CASNDNSGNTIYF TGTGCCAGCAACGACAACTCTGGAAACACCATATATTTT
. TRBJ2-1 . TRBV10-1 CASSGWGTLNEQFF TGCGCCAGCAGTGGCTGGGGGACCCTTAATGAGCAGTTCTTC
few TRBJ1-2 . TRBV9 CASSVDSGTYGYTF TGTGCCAGCAGCGTTGACTCAGGGACCTATGGCTACACCTTC
. TRBJ2-4 . TRBV14 CASSQGEDIQYF TGTGCCAGCAGCCAAGGGGAGGACATTCAGTACTTC
. TRBJ2-5 TRBD1 TRBV25-1 CASSRGGLQEETQYF TGTGCCAGCAGTCGAGGGGGCTTGCAGGAAGAGACCCAGTACTTC
. TRBJ1-4 . TRBV4-1 CASSQGRGKEKLFF TGCGCCAGCAGCCAGGGGAGGGGAAAGGAAAAACTGTTTTTT
few TRBJ1-2 . TRBV7-2 CASSYTGQPYGYTF TGTGCCAGCAGCTACACAGGACAGCCCTATGGCTACACCTTC
. TRBJ1-2 . TRBV28 CASSNRYGYTF TGTGCCAGCAGTAATAGGTATGGCTACACCTTC
. TRBJ2-3 . TRBV19 CASSIERMGTDTQYF TGTGCCAGTAGTATAGAAAGGATGGGTACAGATACGCAGTATTTT
. TRBJ1-1 TRBD1 TRBV15 CATHPGQGAKIEAFF TGTGCCACCCATCCCGGACAGGGGGCGAAGATTGAAGCTTTCTTT
. TRBJ2-3 . TRBV2 CASSEAGYTDTQYF TGTGCCAGCAGTGAAGCGGGATACACAGATACGCAGTATTTT
. TRBJ2-3 TRBD2 TRBV29-1 CSVEASGGTDTQYF TGCAGCGTTGAAGCCAGCGGGGGTACAGATACGCAGTATTTT
. TRBJ1-3 . TRBV5-1 CASRTDFSGNTIYF TGCGCCAGCAGAACGGATTTCTCTGGAAACACCATATATTTT
. TRBJ1-2 . TRBV6-5 CATRGGSDYGYTF TGTGCCACTAGGGGCGGTTCCGACTATGGCTACACCTTC
. TRBJ2-7 . TRBV11-2 CASSFGGGPGYEQYF TGTGCCAGCAGCTTCGGAGGGGGCCCCGGCTACGAGCAGTACTTC
. TRBJ1-1 TRBD1 TRBV6-5 CASSLDRGEAFF TGTGCCAGCAGCCTCGACAGGGGCGAGGCTTTCTTT
. TRBJ1-3 . TRBV6-6 CASSLGGSDTIYF TGTGCCAGCAGTCTCGGGGGGTCAGACACCATATATTTT
few TRBJ2-3 TRBD1 TRBV9 CASSKRQGAGITDTQYF TGTGCCAGCAGCAAACGACAGGGGGCGGGTATCACAGATACGCAGTATTTT
once TRBJ2-2 . TRBV10-3 CAISEMDRGYTGELFF TGTGCCATCAGTGAGATGGACAGAGGATACACCGGGGAGCTGTTTTTT
. TRBJ2-1 . TRBV2 CASKGGALNEQFF TGTGCCAGCAAAGGAGGTGCACTCAATGAGCAGTTCTTC
. TRBJ2-4 . TRBV7-9 CASSLALGVKDIQYF TGTGCCAGCAGCTTAGCGCTAGGGGTGAAGGACATTCAGTACTTC
. TRBJ2-7 TRBD1 TRBV27 CASSRDREIRTEQYF TGTGCCAGCAGTAGAGACAGGGAGATCCGTACGGAGCAGTACTTC
. TRBJ2-1 . TRBV4-2 CASSQDLGGGSNEQFF TGTGCCAGCAGCCAAGATTTAGGGGGTGGGAGCAATGAGCAGTTCTTC
few TRBJ1-2 . TRBV7-9 CASSQASGLMSYGYTF TGTGCCAGCAGTCAGGCTTCAGGTTTGATGTCCTATGGCTACACCTTC
few TRBJ1-4 . TRBV7-8 CASSLGRVSQGKLFF TGTGCCAGCAGCTTAGGCCGGGTATCACAGGGAAAACTGTTTTTT
. TRBJ1-1 TRBD1 TRBV5-6 CASSPTGNTEAFF TGTGCCAGCAGCCCGACAGGGAATACTGAAGCTTTCTTT
. TRBJ1-1 . TRBV7-2 CASSLATEAFF TGTGCCAGCAGCTTAGCCACTGAAGCTTTCTTT
. TRBJ1-2 TRBD1 TRBV9 CASSPRQGGSYGYTF TGTGCCAGCAGCCCACGACAGGGTGGGAGCTATGGCTACACCTTC
. TRBJ1-5 . TRBV7-7 CASSPFGSQDSDYSNQPQHF TGTGCTAGCAGCCCATTTGGGAGCCAGGACTCGGACTATAGCAATCAGCCCCAGCATTTT
. TRBJ1-1 . TRBV15 CATSRDLQQGYEAFF TGTGCCACCAGCAGAGATCTACAGCAGGGGTATGAAGCTTTCTTT
. TRBJ1-5 . TRBV5-6 CASSLRLRDGNQPQHF TGTGCCAGCAGCTTGCGGCTCCGGGACGGAAATCAGCCCCAGCATTTT
. TRBJ2-7 . TRBV7-6 CASSPRGGLPVYEQYF TGTGCCAGCAGCCCAAGAGGGGGGCTGCCAGTATACGAGCAGTACTTC
. TRBJ1-1 . TRBV2 CASSSRSNTEAFF TGTGCCAGCAGTTCAAGGTCGAACACTGAAGCTTTCTTT
. TRBJ1-2 TRBD1 TRBV25-1 CASSARDRGLFTF TGTGCCAGCAGCGCCCGGGACAGGGGGCTCTTCACCTTC
. TRBJ2-1 . TRBV13 CASSLGLVNEQFF TGTGCCAGCAGCTTGGGACTTGTCAATGAGCAGTTCTTC
. TRBJ1-4 TRBD1 TRBV5-1 CASSVRGAEKLFF TGCGCCAGCAGCGTCAGGGGGGCTGAAAAACTGTTTTTT
. TRBJ1-4 . TRBV9 CASSQGPTGTNEKLFF TGTGCCAGCAGCCAGGGTCCTACCGGGACTAATGAAAAACTGTTTTTT
. TRBJ1-2 . TRBV6-6 CASSYSSEYDYGYTF TGTGCCAGCAGTTACTCGTCGGAGTATGACTATGGCTACACCTTC
few TRBJ2-7 TRBD2 TRBV6-1 CASELAGSTYEQYF TGTGCCAGCGAACTAGCGGGGTCTACCTACGAGCAGTACTTC
once TRBJ2-1 . TRBV29-1 CSVEGSSYNEQFF TGCAGCGTTGAGGGCAGCTCCTACAATGAGCAGTTCTTC
. TRBJ1-3 . TRBV28 CASRESTGNTIYF TGTGCCAGCAGGGAATCAACTGGAAACACCATATATTTT
. TRBJ1-2 . TRBV15 CATSRAGALYGYTF TGTGCCACCAGCAGAGCAGGGGCCCTCTATGGCTACACCTTC
. TRBJ2-7 . TRBV4-3 CASSQLRDTAYEQYF TGCGCCAGCAGCCAATTAAGGGACACCGCCTACGAGCAGTACTTC
once TRBJ2-7 . TRBV5-4 CASQGGAEQYF TGTGCCAGCCAAGGGGGGGCCGAGCAGTACTTC
. TRBJ1-5 . TRBV18 CASSPRGNQPQHF TGTGCCAGCTCACCAAGAGGAAATCAGCCCCAGCATTTT
. TRBJ1-2 . TRBV9 CASSVVGEMSGYTF TGTGCCAGCAGCGTAGTCGGGGAGATGAGTGGCTACACCTTC
. TRBJ1-2 . TRBV6-5 CASSRSGVGYGYTF TGTGCCAGCAGTCGGAGTGGGGTTGGCTATGGCTACACCTTC
. TRBJ2-1 TRBD1 TRBV5-1 CASSLRTGSVNEQFF TGCGCCAGCAGCTTGAGGACAGGGTCGGTCAATGAGCAGTTCTTC
. TRBJ2-3 . TRBV7-2 CARGPQERTGVSDTQYF TGTGCCAGGGGGCCCCAGGAGCGGACTGGGGTTTCAGATACGCAGTATTTT
. TRBJ2-7 TRBD2 TRBV7-2 CASSSSSGGNEQYF TGTGCCAGCAGCTCCTCTAGCGGGGGGAACGAGCAGTACTTC
once TRBJ1-2 TRBD1 TRBV19 CASSIVQGDYGYTF TGTGCCAGTAGTATAGTCCAGGGGGACTATGGCTACACCTTC